Sequencing of this TCR beta chain was carried out in a study of OX40 agonist ivuxolimab in advanced cancers. Study context: In three patients, partial responses were observed, one with hepatocellular carcinoma and two with cutaneous melanoma.

Profiled with immunoSEQ multiplex PCR; TCRdb holds only in-frame clones, not every one. The sample contains roughly 10,000 clones, roughly 73% of which appear only once. Autoimmune disease history or systemic immunosuppression led to patients being barred. This CDR3 contains 15 residues. V shed 1 base and J shed 3 bases, with 13 bases lying between them. CDR1 LNHDA and CDR2 SQIVND come from the germline V gene (reference sequence). The sequence came from an adult with an advanced solid tumor such as melanoma, head and neck, liver or kidney cancer. The V gene is TRBV19, the J gene TRBJ2-7; D perhaps matches TRBD1 (6 bases). The sample in question was CD4+ or CD8+ T cells sorted from blood, obtained in a trial of the OX40 agonist ivuxolimab. In DNA, the CDR3 is TGTGCCAGTAGTATAGTCTCACTAGGGGGCTACGAGCAGTACTTC. Its protein product is CASSIVSLGGYEQYF.